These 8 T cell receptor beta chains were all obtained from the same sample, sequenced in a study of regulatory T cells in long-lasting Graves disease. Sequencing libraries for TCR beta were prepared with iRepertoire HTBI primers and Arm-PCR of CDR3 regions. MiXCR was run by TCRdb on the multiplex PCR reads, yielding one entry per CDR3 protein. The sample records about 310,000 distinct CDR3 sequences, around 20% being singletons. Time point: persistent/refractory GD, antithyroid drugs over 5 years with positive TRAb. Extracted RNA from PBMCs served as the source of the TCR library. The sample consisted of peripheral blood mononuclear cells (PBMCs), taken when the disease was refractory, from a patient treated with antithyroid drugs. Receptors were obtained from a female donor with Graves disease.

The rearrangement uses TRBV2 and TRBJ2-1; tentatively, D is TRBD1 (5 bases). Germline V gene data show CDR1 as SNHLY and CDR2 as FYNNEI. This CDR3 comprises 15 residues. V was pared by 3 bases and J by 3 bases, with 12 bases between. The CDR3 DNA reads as TGTGCCAGCAGTGAGGGGCTTACCAACTACAATGAGCAGTTCTTC. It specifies CASSEGLTNYNEQFF.

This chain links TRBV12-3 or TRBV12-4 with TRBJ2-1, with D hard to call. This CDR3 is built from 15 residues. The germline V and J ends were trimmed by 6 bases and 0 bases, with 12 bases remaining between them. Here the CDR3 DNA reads TGTGCCAGCAGCCCCAGCAGTAGCTCCTACAATGAGCAGTTCTTC. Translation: CASSPSSSSYNEQFF.

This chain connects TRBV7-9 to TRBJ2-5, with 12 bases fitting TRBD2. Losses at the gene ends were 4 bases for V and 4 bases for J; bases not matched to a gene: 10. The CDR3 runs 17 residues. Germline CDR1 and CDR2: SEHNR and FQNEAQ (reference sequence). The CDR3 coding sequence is TGTGCCAGCAGCTCGCCGACTAGCGGGAGAGGAAGAGAGACCCAGTACTTC. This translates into CASSSPTSGRGRETQYF.

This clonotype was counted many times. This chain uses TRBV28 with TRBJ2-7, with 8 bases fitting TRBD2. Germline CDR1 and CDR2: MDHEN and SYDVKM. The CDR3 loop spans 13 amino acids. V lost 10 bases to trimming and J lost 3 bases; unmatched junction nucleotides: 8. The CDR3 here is CATETSERYEQYF. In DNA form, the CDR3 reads TGTGCCACCGAGACTAGCGAGCGCTACGAGCAGTACTTC.

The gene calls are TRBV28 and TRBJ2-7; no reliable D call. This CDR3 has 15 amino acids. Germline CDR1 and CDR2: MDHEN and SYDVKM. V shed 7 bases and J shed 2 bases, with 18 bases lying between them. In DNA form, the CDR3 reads TGTGCCAGCACCCCGCGACCATTTTCGGCCTACGAGCAGTACTTC. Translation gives CASTPRPFSAYEQYF.

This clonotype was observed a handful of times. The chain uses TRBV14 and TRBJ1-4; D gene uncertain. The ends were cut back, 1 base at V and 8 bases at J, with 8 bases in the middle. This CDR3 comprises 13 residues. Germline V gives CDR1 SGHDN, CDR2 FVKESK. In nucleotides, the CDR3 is TGTGCCAGCAGCCAAGTAAGATACGAAAAACTGTTTTTT. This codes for CASSQVRYEKLFF.

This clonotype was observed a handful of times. For the CDR3, the DNA is TGCGCCAGCAGCCAAGATCCAACGGGTTGGACCGGGGAGCTGTTTTTT. Encoded protein: CASSQDPTGWTGELFF. The gene calls are TRBV4-3 and TRBJ2-2; no reliable D call. Germline values: CDR1 LGHNA, CDR2 YSLEER. The CDR3 consists of 16 residues. V lost 0 bases and J lost 5, with 13 bases in between.

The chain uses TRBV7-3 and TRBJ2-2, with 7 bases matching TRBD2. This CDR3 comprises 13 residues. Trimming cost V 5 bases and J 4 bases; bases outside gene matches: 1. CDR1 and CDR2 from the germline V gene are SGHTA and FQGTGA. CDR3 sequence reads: CASSRTSTGELFF. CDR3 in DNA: TGTGCCAGCAGCCGGACTAGCACCGGGGAGCTGTTTTTT.